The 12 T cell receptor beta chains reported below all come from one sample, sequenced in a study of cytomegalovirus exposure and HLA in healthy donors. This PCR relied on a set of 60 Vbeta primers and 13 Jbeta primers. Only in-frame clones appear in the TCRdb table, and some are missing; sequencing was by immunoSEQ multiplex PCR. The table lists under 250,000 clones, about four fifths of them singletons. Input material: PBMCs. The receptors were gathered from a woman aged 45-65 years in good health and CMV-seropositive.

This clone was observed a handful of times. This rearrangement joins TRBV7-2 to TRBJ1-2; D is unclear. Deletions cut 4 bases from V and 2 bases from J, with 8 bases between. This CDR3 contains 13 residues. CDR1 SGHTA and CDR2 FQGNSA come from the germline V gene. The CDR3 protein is CASSSYSNYGYTF. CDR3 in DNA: TGTGCCAGCAGCTCCTATTCGAACTATGGCTACACCTTC. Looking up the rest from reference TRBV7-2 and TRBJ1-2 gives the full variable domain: GAGVSQSPSNKVTEKGKDVELRCDPISGHTALYWYRQSLGQGLEFLIYFQGNSAPDKSGLPSDRFSAERTGGSVSTLTIQRTQQEDSAVYLCASSSYSNYGYTFGSGTRLTVV.

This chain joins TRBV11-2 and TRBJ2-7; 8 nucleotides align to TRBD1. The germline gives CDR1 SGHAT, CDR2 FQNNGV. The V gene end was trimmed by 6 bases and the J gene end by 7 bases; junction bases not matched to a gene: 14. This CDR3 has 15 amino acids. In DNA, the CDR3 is TGTGCCAGCAGACCGACAGGGGCCCTATCTCGGGAGCAGTACTTC. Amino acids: CASRPTGALSREQYF.

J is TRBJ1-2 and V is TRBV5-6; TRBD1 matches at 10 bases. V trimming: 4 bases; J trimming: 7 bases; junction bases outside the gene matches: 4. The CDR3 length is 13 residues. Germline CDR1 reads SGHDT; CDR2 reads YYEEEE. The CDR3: CASSARTGGGYTF. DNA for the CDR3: TGTGCCAGCAGCGCGCGGACAGGGGGTGGCTACACCTTC.

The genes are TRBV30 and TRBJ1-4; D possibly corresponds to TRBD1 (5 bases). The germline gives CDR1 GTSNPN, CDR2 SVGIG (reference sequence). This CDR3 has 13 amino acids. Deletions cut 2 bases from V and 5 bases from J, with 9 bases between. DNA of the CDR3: TGTGCCTGGAGTTTAGGGGCGAATGAAAAACTGTTTTTT. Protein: CAWSLGANEKLFF.

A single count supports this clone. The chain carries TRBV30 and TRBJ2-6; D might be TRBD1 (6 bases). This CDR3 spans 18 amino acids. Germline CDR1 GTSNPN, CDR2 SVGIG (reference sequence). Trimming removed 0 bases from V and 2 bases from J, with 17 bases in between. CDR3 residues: CAWSVWVGAVPGANVLTF. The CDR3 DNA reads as TGTGCCTGGAGTGTCTGGGTGGGGGCCGTTCCTGGGGCCAACGTCCTGACTTTC.

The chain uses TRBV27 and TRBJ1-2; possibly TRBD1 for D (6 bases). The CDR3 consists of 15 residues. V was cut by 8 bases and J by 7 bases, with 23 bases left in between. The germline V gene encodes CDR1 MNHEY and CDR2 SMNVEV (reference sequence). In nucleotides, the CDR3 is TGTGCCAGCCGGTCCATGGTGGGAGGGGGAGCTGGCTACACCTTC. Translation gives CASRSMVGGGAGYTF.

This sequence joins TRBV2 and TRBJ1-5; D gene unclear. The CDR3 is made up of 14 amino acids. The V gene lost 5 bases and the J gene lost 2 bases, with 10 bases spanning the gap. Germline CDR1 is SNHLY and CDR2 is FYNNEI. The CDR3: CASSRVQGNQPQHF. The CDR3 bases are TGTGCCAGCAGTCGAGTTCAGGGCAATCAGCCCCAGCATTTT.

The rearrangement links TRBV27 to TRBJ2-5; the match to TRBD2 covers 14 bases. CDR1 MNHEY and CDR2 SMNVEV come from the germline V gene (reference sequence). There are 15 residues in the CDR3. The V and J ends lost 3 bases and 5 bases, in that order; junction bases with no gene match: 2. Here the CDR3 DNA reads TGTGCCAGCAGTTTGACTAGCGGGGGGGCGGAGACCCAGTACTTC. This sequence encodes CASSLTSGGAETQYF.

CDR3 loop: CASSPTGSGANVLTF. CDR3 coding DNA: TGTGCCAGCAGCCCGACAGGGTCTGGGGCCAACGTCCTGACTTTC. V gene TRBV7-3 combines with J gene TRBJ2-6; 7 bases map to TRBD1. Trimming at V came to 5 bases and at J to 1 base, leaving 2 bases not matched to a gene. The germline V gene has CDR1 SGHTA and CDR2 FQGTGA. The CDR3 is 15 residues long.

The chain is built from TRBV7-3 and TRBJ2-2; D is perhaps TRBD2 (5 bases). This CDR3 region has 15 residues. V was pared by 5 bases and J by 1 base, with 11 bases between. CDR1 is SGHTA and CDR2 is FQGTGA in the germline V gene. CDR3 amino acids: CASSLRGMNTGELFF. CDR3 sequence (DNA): TGTGCCAGCAGCCTCAGAGGGATGAACACCGGGGAGCTGTTTTTT. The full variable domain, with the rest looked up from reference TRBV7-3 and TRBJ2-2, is GAGVSQTPSNKVTEKGKYVELRCDPISGHTALYWYRQSLGQGPEFLIYFQGTGAADDSGLPNDRFFAVRPEGSVSTLKIQRTERGDSAVYLCASSLRGMNTGELFFGEGSRLTVL.

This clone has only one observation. CDR3 nucleotide sequence: TGTGCCAGCAGCTTGAGACAGGGCAATCAGCCCCAGCATTTT. It specifies CASSLRQGNQPQHF. The chain links TRBV7-8 to TRBJ1-5, with D tentatively TRBD1 (6 bases). Germline CDR1 reads SGHVS; CDR2 reads FQNEAQ. CDR3 length: 14 amino acids. The ends were cut back, 3 bases at V and 2 bases at J, with 8 bases in the middle.

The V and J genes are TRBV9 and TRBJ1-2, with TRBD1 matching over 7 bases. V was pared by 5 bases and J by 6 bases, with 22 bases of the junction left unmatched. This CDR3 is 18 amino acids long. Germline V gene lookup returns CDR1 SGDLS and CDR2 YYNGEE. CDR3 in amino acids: CASSVLGAGGVVGDGYTF. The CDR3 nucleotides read TGTGCCAGCAGTGTCCTGGGGGCAGGGGGTGTAGTTGGCGATGGCTACACCTTC.